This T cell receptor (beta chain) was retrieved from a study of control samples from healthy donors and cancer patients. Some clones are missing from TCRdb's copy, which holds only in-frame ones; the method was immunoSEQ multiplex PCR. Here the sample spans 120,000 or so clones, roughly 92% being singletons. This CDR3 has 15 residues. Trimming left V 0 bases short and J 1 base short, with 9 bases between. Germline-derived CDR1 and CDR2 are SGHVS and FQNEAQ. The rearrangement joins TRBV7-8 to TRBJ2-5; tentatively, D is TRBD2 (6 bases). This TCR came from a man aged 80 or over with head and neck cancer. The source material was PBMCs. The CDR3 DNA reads TGTGCCAGCAGCTTAGCTGGAGGGATCCAAGAGACCCAGTACTTC. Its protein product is CASSLAGGIQETQYF.